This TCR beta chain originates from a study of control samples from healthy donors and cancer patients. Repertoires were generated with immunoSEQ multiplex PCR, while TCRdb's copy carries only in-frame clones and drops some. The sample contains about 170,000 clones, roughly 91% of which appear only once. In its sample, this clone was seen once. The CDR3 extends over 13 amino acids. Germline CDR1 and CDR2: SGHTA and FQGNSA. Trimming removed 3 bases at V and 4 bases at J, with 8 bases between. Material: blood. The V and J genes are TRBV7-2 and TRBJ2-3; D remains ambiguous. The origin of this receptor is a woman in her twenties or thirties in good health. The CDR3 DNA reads TGTGCCAGCAGCTTCCGGGTGCCAGATACGCAGTATTTT. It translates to CASSFRVPDTQYF.